This TCR beta chain is from a study of CD8+ T cells in alopecia areata. Trimming shortened V by 7 bases and J by 0 bases, and 14 bases separated the two germline ends. The CDR3 loop spans 15 amino acids. Germline values: CDR1 SNHLY, CDR2 FYNNEI. Investigators isolated RNA and reverse transcribed it into cDNA to act as the sequencing template. The assay was immunoSEQ multiplex PCR, and TCRdb's table has in-frame clones only and misses some. This table holds a few hundred thousand clones, more than 30% found once. This clone has a handful of counts. Its antigen is still unknown. Treatment defined: oral pan-JAK inhibitor, 5-10 mg twice daily. Points from the study as a whole: Scalp samples also yield sequences of resident alphabeta T cells from normal skin.

The receptor was isolated from a human donor with alopecia areata. This specimen consisted of CD4+ T cells sorted from blood, obtained at roughly week 30, from a patient treated with tofacitinib. The chain uses TRBV2 and TRBJ2-3; TRBD1 might be the D (6 bases). Here the CDR3 reads CASTAGQHSTDTQYF. CDR3 nucleotides: TGTGCCAGCACCGCCGGACAGCATAGCACAGATACGCAGTATTTT.